Listed here are 10 T cell receptor beta chains from one sample, sequenced in a study of cytomegalovirus exposure and HLA in healthy donors. The PCR employed 60 Vbeta primers together with 13 Jbeta primers. The protocol was immunoSEQ multiplex PCR, while the TCRdb copy is restricted to in-frame clones and leaves out a portion. In the table there are 150,000 to 200,000 clones, just under 80% of which are singletons. The sample was PBMCs. Every receptor here comes from a woman aged 45-65 years in good health and CMV-seropositive.

V usage is TRBV5-6 and J usage is TRBJ2-3; TRBD1 matches 10 bases. With 3 bases clipped from V and 10 bases from J, the junction kept 8 bases outside the gene matches. From germline, CDR1 is SGHDT and CDR2 YYEEEE. The CDR3 runs 14 residues. The chain's CDR3 is CASSSYRDRGPQYF. As DNA, the CDR3 is TGTGCCAGCAGCTCCTACCGGGACAGGGGACCGCAGTATTTT. The full variable domain, with the rest looked up from reference TRBV5-6 and TRBJ2-3, is DAGVTQSPTHLIKTRGQQVTLRCSPKSGHDTVSWYQQALGQGPQFIFQYYEEEERQRGNFPDRFSGHQFPNYSSELNVNALLLGDSALYLCASSSYRDRGPQYFGPGTRLTVL.

The chain joins TRBV4-3 to TRBJ2-7; the D gene is possibly TRBD1 (7 bases). The ends were cut back, 6 bases at V and 4 bases at J, with 16 bases in the middle. This CDR3 spans 14 amino acids. Germline V gene data show CDR1 as LGHNA and CDR2 as YSLEER. The CDR3 DNA reads as TGCGCCAGCAGTCGCGACAGGGAGGTTTACGAGCAGTACTTC. This encodes CASSRDREVYEQYF.

The table lists this clone with a count of one. The chain links TRBV2 to TRBJ1-1; 8 nucleotides match TRBD1. Germline CDR1 reads SNHLY; CDR2 reads FYNNEI. With 7 bases clipped from V and 2 bases from J, the junction kept 6 bases outside the gene matches. The CDR3 extends over 14 amino acids. DNA of the CDR3: TGTGCCAGCATTCTGGGACAGGCAAACACTGAAGCTTTCTTT. It is translated as CASILGQANTEAFF. The full variable domain, completed using reference TRBV2 and TRBJ1-1, is EPEVTQTPSHQVTQMGQEVILRCVPISNHLYFYWYRQILGQKVEFLVSFYNNEISEKSEIFDDQFSVERPDGSNFTLKIRSTKLEDSAMYFCASILGQANTEAFFGQGTRLTVV.

The chain carries TRBV19 and TRBJ1-5; D may be TRBD1 (5 bases). The V end was cut by 7 bases, the J end by 0 bases, with 13 bases between. Germline CDR1 reads LNHDA; CDR2 reads SQIVND (reference sequence). The CDR3 has 15 amino acids. The CDR3 region is CASTSRGYSNQPQHF. Written as DNA, the CDR3 is TGTGCCAGTACCTCAAGGGGTTATAGCAATCAGCCCCAGCATTTT.

V gene TRBV28 combines with J gene TRBJ1-2, with D perhaps TRBD1 (5 bases). Trimming took off 6 bases at V and 5 bases at J, with 7 bases between the two ends. Germline CDR1 is MDHEN and CDR2 is SYDVKM. The CDR3 runs to 11 residues. CDR3 residues: CASSSGYGYTF. CDR3 in DNA: TGTGCCAGCAGCTCAGGGTATGGCTACACCTTC.

V gene TRBV7-2 combines with J gene TRBJ1-5, with TRBD1 matching 7 bases. The V gene's germline CDR1 is SGHTA and CDR2 FQGNSA. V lost 5 bases to trimming and J lost 4 bases; unmatched junction nucleotides: 5. CDR3 length equals 14 residues. This CDR3 reads CASSPDRDNQPQHF. CDR3 nucleotide sequence: TGTGCCAGCAGCCCCGACAGGGATAATCAGCCCCAGCATTTT.

This sequence joins TRBV7-9 and TRBJ1-1, with 7 bases matching TRBD1. Per the germline V gene, CDR1 is SEHNR and CDR2 is FQNEAQ (reference sequence). V was pared by 5 bases and J by 5 bases, with 11 bases of the junction left unmatched. The CDR3 totals 15 residues. CDR3 amino acids: CASSPWMTGRTEAFF. In DNA form, the CDR3 reads TGTGCCAGCAGCCCCTGGATGACAGGGAGAACTGAAGCTTTCTTT.

The chain has TRBV28 and TRBJ1-6; 7 bases are shared with TRBD1. The CDR3 contains 15 residues. CDR1 MDHEN and CDR2 SYDVKM come from the germline V gene. V shed 4 bases and J 5 bases; nucleotides not matched to a gene: 5. Written as DNA, the CDR3 is TGTGCCAGCAGTTCCTGGGACAGAGATAATTCACCCCTCCACTTT. It yields the protein CASSSWDRDNSPLHF. Complete variable domain (other parts from reference TRBV28 and TRBJ1-6): DVKVTQSSRYLVKRTGEKVFLECVQDMDHENMFWYRQDPGLGLRLIYFSYDVKMKEKGDIPEGYSVSREKKERFSLILESASTNQTSMYLCASSSWDRDNSPLHFGNGTRLTVT.

The genes are TRBV19 and TRBJ1-6; D possibly corresponds to TRBD1 (5 bases). This CDR3 has 14 residues. From germline, CDR1 is LNHDA and CDR2 SQIVND (reference sequence). V was clipped by 4 bases and J by 7 bases, with 11 bases between them. CDR3 DNA: TGTGCCAGTAGTAGCGGGACGGGCAATTCACCCCTCCACTTT. Protein product: CASSSGTGNSPLHF.

The chain carries TRBV6-5 and TRBJ2-3; perhaps TRBD2 as D (6 bases). V was clipped by 6 bases and J by 2 bases, with 9 bases between them. CDR1 and CDR2 from the germline V gene are MNHEY and SVGAGI. This CDR3 spans 13 amino acids. Here the CDR3 DNA reads TGTGCCAGCAGGGGCGGGGACACAGATACGCAGTATTTT. Translating it yields CASRGGDTDTQYF.